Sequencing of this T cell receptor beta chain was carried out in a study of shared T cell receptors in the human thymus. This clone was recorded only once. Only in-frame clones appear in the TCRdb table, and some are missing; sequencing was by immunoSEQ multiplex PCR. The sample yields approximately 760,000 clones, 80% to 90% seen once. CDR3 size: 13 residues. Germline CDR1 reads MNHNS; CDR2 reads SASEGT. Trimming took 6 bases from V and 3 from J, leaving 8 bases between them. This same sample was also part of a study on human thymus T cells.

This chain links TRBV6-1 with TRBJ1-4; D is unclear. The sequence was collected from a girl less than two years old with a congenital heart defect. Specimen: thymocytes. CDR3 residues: CASRRMANEKLFF. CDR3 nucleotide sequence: TGTGCCAGCAGGCGAATGGCTAATGAAAAACTGTTTTTT.